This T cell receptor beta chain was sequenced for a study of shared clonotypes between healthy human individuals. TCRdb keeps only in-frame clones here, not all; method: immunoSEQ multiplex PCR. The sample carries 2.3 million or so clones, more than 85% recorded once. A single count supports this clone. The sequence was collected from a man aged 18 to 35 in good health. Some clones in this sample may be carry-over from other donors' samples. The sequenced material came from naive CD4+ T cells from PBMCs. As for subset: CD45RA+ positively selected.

The CDR3 sequence is CASSQSRGGGLFGYTF. The CDR3 DNA follows: TGCGCCAGCAGCCAATCCAGAGGGGGCGGTTTGTTTGGCTACACCTTC. The chain has TRBV4-1 and TRBJ1-2; 7 nucleotides agree with TRBD1. Germline values: CDR1 MGHRA, CDR2 YSYEKL. This CDR3 contains 16 residues. J gave up 7 bases and V 2 bases, and 13 bases lay outside the gene matches.